This passage covers 17 T cell receptor beta chains from one sample sequenced in a study of blood T cell repertoires in COVID-19. The method was immunoSEQ multiplex PCR; TCRdb's version includes in-frame clones alone and lacks a portion of them. The sample includes roughly 200,000 clones, around 76% of them seen just once. Sequencing input: peripheral blood. Receptors were obtained from a woman in her sixties or seventies with COVID-19, enrolled during active disease.

The rearrangement links TRBV15 to TRBJ1-3, with a tentative D call TRBD1 (6 bases). Deletions cut 1 base from V and 4 bases from J, with 11 bases between. Germline CDR1 and CDR2: LNHNV and YYDKDF (reference sequence). The CDR3 contains 15 residues. The CDR3 nucleotides read TGTGCCACCAGCAGAGGTGGGGGCGCCGGAAACACCATATATTTT. This translates into CATSRGGGAGNTIYF.

V and J are TRBV12-3 or TRBV12-4 and TRBJ1-1, with D possibly TRBD1 on 5 matching bases. Deletions cut 3 bases from V and 4 bases from J, with 9 bases between. The CDR3 consists of 13 residues. CDR3 residues: CASSFSGGTEAFF. CDR3 nucleotides: TGTGCCAGCAGTTTTTCCGGGGGCACTGAAGCTTTCTTT.

The rearrangement uses TRBV4-1 and TRBJ1-1, with TRBD1 matching over 11 bases. V lost 6 bases to trimming and J lost 0 bases; unmatched junction nucleotides: 6. Germline CDR1 and CDR2: MGHRA and YSYEKL. This CDR3 spans 16 amino acids. For the CDR3, the DNA is TGCGCCAGCAGTTTTGGACAGGGGGCTATGAACACTGAAGCTTTCTTT. It is translated as CASSFGQGAMNTEAFF.

The V and J genes are TRBV6-1 and TRBJ2-7; the D gene is possibly TRBD2 (5 bases). The CDR3 length is 13 residues. Germline V gene data show CDR1 as MNHNS and CDR2 as SASEGT. Trimming removed 2 bases at V and 2 bases at J, with 7 bases between. DNA of the CDR3: TGTGCCAGCAGTGAACCCGGGGCCTACGAGCAGTACGTC. It encodes CASSEPGAYEQYV.

CDR3 sequence reads: CATQPHRNLISTEAFF. The CDR3 nucleotides are TGTGCCACCCAACCCCACAGGAACCTGATAAGCACTGAAGCTTTCTTT. This chain connects TRBV15 to TRBJ1-1; possibly TRBD1 for D (5 bases). The CDR3 contains 16 residues. The germline V gene has CDR1 LNHNV and CDR2 YYDKDF (reference sequence). V lost 8 bases to trimming and J lost 4 bases, with 23 bases between them.

This chain links TRBV6-5 with TRBJ2-7, with 8 bases aligning to TRBD1. Per germline, CDR1 MNHEY and CDR2 SVGAGI. The trim removed 7 bases at V and 3 bases at J, leaving 5 bases unmatched. There are 13 residues in the CDR3. The CDR3 bases are TGTGCCAGCACCTCAGACAGGGGCTACGAGCAGTACTTC. It specifies CASTSDRGYEQYF.

Details on this clone: Compared with germline, one end of the junction differs, possibly owing to a read error. The chain links TRBV5-1 to TRBJ2-1; D unresolved. Germline V gives CDR1 SGHRS, CDR2 YFSETQ. This CDR3 has 17 residues. This CDR3 reads CASRLGLQANSYNEQFF. The CDR3 DNA follows: TGCGCCAGCAGGTTGGGTCTCCAGGCCAACTCCTACAATGAGCAGTTCTTC. The whole variable domain, remainder taken from reference TRBV5-1 and TRBJ2-1, is KAGVTQTPRYLIKTRGQQVTLSCSPISGHRSVSWYQQTPGQGLQFLFEYFSETQRNKGNFPGRFSGRQFSNSRSEMNVSTLELGDSALYLCASRLGLQANSYNEQFFGPGTRLTVL.

In this sample, this clone turned up once. V is TRBV27 and J is TRBJ1-5; a possible D gene is TRBD1 (5 bases). The V gene's germline CDR1 is MNHEY and CDR2 SMNVEV (reference sequence). The V end was cut by 3 bases, the J end by 2 bases, with 14 bases between. The CDR3 totals 16 residues. CDR3 protein: CASSFSGLLGNQPQHF. Here the CDR3 DNA reads TGTGCCAGCAGTTTCTCAGGGCTCCTCGGCAATCAGCCCCAGCATTTT.

The genes are TRBV2 and TRBJ2-7; 7 bases map to TRBD1. Germline loops: CDR1 SNHLY, CDR2 FYNNEI. The trim removed 5 bases at V and 2 bases at J, leaving 9 bases unmatched. The CDR3 contains 15 residues. CDR3 coding DNA: TGTGCCAGCAGTCCCTTCCTGACAGGGACCTACGAGCAGTACTTC. It is translated as CASSPFLTGTYEQYF. Drawing the rest from reference TRBV2 and TRBJ2-7, the complete variable domain is EPEVTQTPSHQVTQMGQEVILRCVPISNHLYFYWYRQILGQKVEFLVSFYNNEISEKSEIFDDQFSVERPDGSNFTLKIRSTKLEDSAMYFCASSPFLTGTYEQYFGPGTRLTVT.

The chain couples TRBV5-5 to TRBJ2-3; D unresolved. The CDR3 runs 15 residues. Looked up from germline, CDR1 is SGHKS and CDR2 is YYEKEE (reference sequence). Trimming pared 7 bases from V and 1 base from J, leaving 16 bases between. CDR3: CASPPGPFRTDTQYF. CDR3 nucleotide sequence: TGTGCCAGCCCCCCTGGCCCATTTCGCACAGATACGCAGTATTTT.

For this clone: The sample contains more than one DNA sequence encoding this CDR3. The gene calls are TRBV5-4 and TRBJ2-7; 10 bases are shared with TRBD1. From germline, CDR1 is SGHNT and CDR2 YYREEE (reference sequence). This CDR3 comprises 15 residues. The junction had 4 bases not matched to a gene; V was cut back by 2 bases and J by 2 bases. The CDR3 reads CASSFDRGQTYEQYF. For the CDR3, the DNA is TGTGCCAGCAGCTTCGACAGGGGGCAAACCTACGAGCAGTACTTC.

The rearrangement links TRBV19 to TRBJ1-1, with D perhaps matching TRBD1 (5 bases). The CDR3 extends over 13 amino acids. V was cut by 9 bases and J by 4 bases, with 15 bases left in between. CDR1 is LNHDA and CDR2 is SQIVND in the germline V gene (reference sequence). CDR3 residues: CASSNRGSTEAFF. CDR3 bases: TGTGCCAGCTCAAATCGGGGGAGCACTGAAGCTTTCTTT.

The chain combines TRBV15 with TRBJ1-5; D call uncertain. Trimming cost V 0 bases and J 5 bases, with 14 bases left between them. The CDR3 covers 16 residues. The germline V gene encodes CDR1 LNHNV and CDR2 YYDKDF (reference sequence). The CDR3 loop is CATSRDLGSGDQPQHF. The CDR3 nucleotides are TGTGCCACCAGCAGAGATCTAGGGTCCGGGGATCAGCCCCAGCATTTT.

The chain links TRBV7-9 to TRBJ2-1; possible D gene TRBD2, 6 bases. There are 14 residues in the CDR3. The germline V and J ends were trimmed by 4 bases and 2 bases, with 9 bases remaining between them. Germline V gene sequence: CDR1 SEHNR, CDR2 FQNEAQ (reference sequence). For the CDR3, the DNA is TGTGCCAGCAGCTACTCGGGAGCCTACAATGAGCAGTTCTTC. The encoded protein is CASSYSGAYNEQFF.

The genes are TRBV6-2 or TRBV6-3 and TRBJ2-3, with TRBD1 as a possible D gene (6 bases). The V and J ends lost 2 bases and 6 bases respectively, with 12 bases between them. The CDR3 is 14 residues long. Germline loops: CDR1 MNHEY, CDR2 SVGEGT. CDR3 DNA sequence: TGTGCCAGCAGTTACCCAGGGGAAGCTGATACGCAGTATTTT. Its translation: CASSYPGEADTQYF.

The V gene is TRBV5-1, the J gene TRBJ1-1, with 8 nucleotides matching TRBD1. Germline trimming cut 6 bases from V and 4 bases from J; bases unmatched to any gene: 8. Germline V gene data show CDR1 as SGHRS and CDR2 as YFSETQ. The CDR3 length is 14 residues. This CDR3 reads CASTPGQGFTEAFF. CDR3 nucleotides: TGCGCCAGCACACCCGGACAGGGTTTCACTGAAGCTTTCTTT.

V and J are TRBV7-2 and TRBJ2-2; D gene uncertain. The CDR3 loop spans 16 amino acids. The germline V gene encodes CDR1 SGHTA and CDR2 FQGNSA. V lost 2 bases and J lost 1, with 11 bases in between. CDR3: CASSLNGGGNTGELFF. As DNA, the CDR3 is TGTGCCAGCAGCTTAAACGGCGGCGGGAACACCGGGGAGCTGTTTTTT.